These 8 T cell receptor beta chains came from one sample sequenced in a study of T cell responses to AZD1222 COVID-19 vaccine. Profiled with immunoSEQ multiplex PCR; TCRdb holds only in-frame clones, not every one. This table has under 95,000 clones, about 88% appearing once. Sequences were derived from peripheral blood, sampled on day 0 of AZD1222 vaccination. All receptors come from an adult in good health.

The chain has TRBV10-3 and TRBJ1-4, with D possibly matching TRBD1 (5 bases). The CDR3 has 14 amino acids. Looked up from germline, CDR1 is ENHRY and CDR2 is SYGVKD. V was pared by 3 bases and J by 5 bases, with 10 bases between. CDR3 sequence reads: CAISDGKGNEKLFF. In nucleotides, the CDR3 is TGTGCCATCAGTGATGGTAAGGGGAATGAAAAACTGTTTTTT.

The J gene is TRBJ2-7, the V gene TRBV9; D may correspond to TRBD1 or TRBD2 (5 bases each). Germline lookup yields CDR1 SGDLS and CDR2 YYNGEE. This CDR3 spans 14 amino acids. Trimming pared 0 bases from V and 3 bases from J, leaving 10 bases between. Written as DNA, the CDR3 is TGTGCCAGCAGCGTAGATGAGGGGTTCTACGAGCAGTACTTC. Residues: CASSVDEGFYEQYF.

The chain is built from TRBV14 and TRBJ1-2; tentatively, D is TRBD1 (5 bases). V gave up 0 bases and J gave up 4 bases, with 12 bases separating them. Germline loops: CDR1 SGHDN, CDR2 FVKESK. The CDR3 has 15 residues. CDR3 nucleotide sequence: TGTGCCAGCAGCCAAGAGCTTGGCAGGGTCTATGGCTACACCTTC. Translated: CASSQELGRVYGYTF. The entire variable domain, with the rest obtained from reference TRBV14 and TRBJ1-2, is as follows: EAGVTQFPSHSVIEKGQTVTLRCDPISGHDNLYWYRRVMGKEIKFLLHFVKESKQDESGMPNNRFLAERTGGTYSTLKVQPAELEDSGVYFCASSQELGRVYGYTFGSGTRLTVV.

By proportion, this clone is medium-sized. This chain's CDR3 is CASSNTGYYNEQFF. The CDR3 DNA reads TGTGCCAGCTCCAACACAGGTTACTACAATGAGCAGTTCTTC. The V and J genes are TRBV18 and TRBJ2-1; D may be TRBD1 (5 bases). Germline V gives CDR1 KGHSH, CDR2 LQKENI. V lost 6 bases, J lost 3 bases, and 12 bases lay in between. CDR3 length: 14 residues.

The rearrangement links TRBV19 to TRBJ1-4; D is perhaps TRBD1 (6 bases). Germline values: CDR1 LNHDA, CDR2 SQIVND (reference sequence). The CDR3 runs to 13 residues. V was pared by 4 bases and J by 7 bases, with 10 bases between. The CDR3 nucleotides read TGTGCCAGTAGTAGAGGGACATCTGAAAAACTGTTTTTT. It is translated as CASSRGTSEKLFF.

The chain couples TRBV6-5 to TRBJ2-1; 7 bases are shared with TRBD2. Germline trimming cut 2 bases from V and 7 bases from J; bases unmatched to any gene: 8. The CDR3 spans 15 residues. CDR1 and CDR2 from the germline V gene are MNHEY and SVGAGI. The DNA for the CDR3 is TGTGCCAGCAGTTACGGGACTAATCCTCTTAATGAGCAGTTCTTC. Protein: CASSYGTNPLNEQFF.

The V call is TRBV3-1 (or the pseudogene TRBV3-2), the J call TRBJ2-7, with a possible D match to TRBD2 (6 bases). Deletions cut 7 bases from V and 13 bases from J, with 26 bases between. CDR3 length: 14 amino acids. Germline V CDR1 and CDR2: LGHDT, YNNKEL (reference sequence). The CDR3 sequence is CASTHGPPGGEQYF. The CDR3 nucleotides are TGTGCCAGCACCCATGGGCCCCCCGGCGGGGAACAATACTTC.

The chain has TRBV4-2 and TRBJ2-5; 8 nucleotides agree with TRBD2. The CDR3 runs to 15 residues. Germline V lookup: CDR1 LGHNA, CDR2 YNFKEQ. V lost 2 bases, J lost 5 bases, and 7 bases stayed unmatched. The CDR3 region has the DNA TGTGCCAGCAGCCAACGGGGGGGAGGAAGGGAGACCCAGTACTTC. This translates into CASSQRGGGRETQYF.